This T cell receptor (beta chain) was observed in a study of beta chain features in type 1 diabetes. CDR1 is SGDLS, CDR2 YYNGEE, per germline. Trimming cost V 3 bases and J 1 base, with 10 bases left between them. There are 14 residues in the CDR3. General observations from the study: Patients with Type 1 diabetes showed moderately but significantly shorter TCRB CDR3s in all four CD4+ subsets.

Worth noting for this clone: No antigen is known for it.

Reverse transcription of all isolated RNA meant that expressed TCRB transcripts were sequenced. Clones were read by immunoSEQ multiplex PCR, and TCRdb kept only the in-frame ones, dropping some. The profile covers hundreds of thousands of clones, with about a tenth appearing a single time and about 0.018% taken by the ten largest. The rearrangement joins TRBV9 to TRBJ2-5; unclear D gene. The sample was naive CD4+ T cells from blood. The sequence came from a man aged 25 to 40 with type 1 diabetes. CDR3 DNA: TGTGCCAGCAGCGCAAGAGCGATCCAAGAGACCCAGTACTTC. Amino acids: CASSARAIQETQYF.